This TCR beta chain originates from a study of cytomegalovirus exposure and HLA in healthy donors. Concerning this clone itself: Other DNA sequences in this specimen translate into the identical CDR3.

Profiled with immunoSEQ multiplex PCR; TCRdb holds only in-frame clones, not every one. The sample has under 200,000 clones, roughly 86% seen once. This receptor was obtained from a man aged 18-30 years in good health and CMV-seropositive. The sample consisted of PBMCs.

CDR3: CASSSTGTSGYNEQFF. For the CDR3, the DNA is TGTGCCAGCAGCTCCACCGGGACTAGCGGCTACAATGAGCAGTTCTTC. The chain carries TRBV7-3 and TRBJ2-1; 11 bases are a match to TRBD2. V shed 4 bases and J 3 bases; nucleotides not matched to a gene: 5. Germline-derived CDR1 and CDR2 are SGHTA and FQGTGA. The CDR3 has 16 residues. The variable domain in full, completed from reference TRBV7-3 and TRBJ2-1, reads GAGVSQTPSNKVTEKGKYVELRCDPISGHTALYWYRQSLGQGPEFLIYFQGTGAADDSGLPNDRFFAVRPEGSVSTLKIQRTERGDSAVYLCASSSTGTSGYNEQFFGPGTRLTVL.